This TCR beta chain was identified in a study of shared clonotypes between healthy human individuals. Trimming took 4 bases from V and 4 from J, leaving 11 bases between them. The V gene's germline CDR1 is MNHEY and CDR2 SMNVEV (reference sequence). This CDR3 region has 14 residues. The protocol was immunoSEQ multiplex PCR, while the TCRdb copy is restricted to in-frame clones and leaves out a portion. The sample holds about 510,000 clones, 79% seen once. The source material was PBMCs. This receptor was taken from a woman aged 40 to 50 in good health. Some clones in this sample may be carry-over from other donors' samples. J is TRBJ2-1 and V is TRBV27; D is undetermined. CDR3 amino acids: CASSSLTPYNEQFF. The CDR3 DNA reads as TGTGCCAGCAGTTCGCTAACTCCGTACAATGAGCAGTTCTTC.